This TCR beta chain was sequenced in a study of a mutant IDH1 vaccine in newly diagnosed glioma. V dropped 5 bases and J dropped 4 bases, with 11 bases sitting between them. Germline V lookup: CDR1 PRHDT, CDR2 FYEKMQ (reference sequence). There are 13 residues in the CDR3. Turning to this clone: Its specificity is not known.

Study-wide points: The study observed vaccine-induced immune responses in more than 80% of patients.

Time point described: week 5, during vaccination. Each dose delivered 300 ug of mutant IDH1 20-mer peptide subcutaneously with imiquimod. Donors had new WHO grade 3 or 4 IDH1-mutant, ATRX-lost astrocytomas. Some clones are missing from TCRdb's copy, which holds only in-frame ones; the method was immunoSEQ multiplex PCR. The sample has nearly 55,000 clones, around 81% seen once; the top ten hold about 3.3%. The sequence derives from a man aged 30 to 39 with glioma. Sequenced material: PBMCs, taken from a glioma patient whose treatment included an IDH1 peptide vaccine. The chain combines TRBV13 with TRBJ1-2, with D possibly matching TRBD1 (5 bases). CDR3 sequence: CASSPGRIYGYTF. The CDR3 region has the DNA TGTGCCAGCAGCCCGGGACGGATCTATGGCTACACCTTC.